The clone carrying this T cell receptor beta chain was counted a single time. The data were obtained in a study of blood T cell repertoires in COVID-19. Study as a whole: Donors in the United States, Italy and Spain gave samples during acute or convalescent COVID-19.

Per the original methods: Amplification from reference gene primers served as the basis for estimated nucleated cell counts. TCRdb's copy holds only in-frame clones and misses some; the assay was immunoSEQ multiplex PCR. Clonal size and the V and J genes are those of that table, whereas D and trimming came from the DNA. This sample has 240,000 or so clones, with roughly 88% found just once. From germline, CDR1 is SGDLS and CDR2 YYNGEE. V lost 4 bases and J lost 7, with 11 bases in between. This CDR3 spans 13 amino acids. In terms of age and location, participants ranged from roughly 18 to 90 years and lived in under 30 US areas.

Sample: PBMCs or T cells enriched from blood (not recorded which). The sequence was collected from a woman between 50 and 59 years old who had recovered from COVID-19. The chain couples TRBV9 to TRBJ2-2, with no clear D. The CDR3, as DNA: TGTGCCAGCAGCCCGGAGTTGGGCGGGGAGCTGTTTTTT. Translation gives CASSPELGGELFF.